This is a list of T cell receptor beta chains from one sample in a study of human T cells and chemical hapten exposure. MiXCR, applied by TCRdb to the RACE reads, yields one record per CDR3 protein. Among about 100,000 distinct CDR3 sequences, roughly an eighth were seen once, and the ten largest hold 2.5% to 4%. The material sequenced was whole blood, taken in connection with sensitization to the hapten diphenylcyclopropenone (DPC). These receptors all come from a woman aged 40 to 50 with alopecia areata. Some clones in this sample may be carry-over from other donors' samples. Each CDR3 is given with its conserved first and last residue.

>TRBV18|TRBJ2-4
CASSPTLADIQYF
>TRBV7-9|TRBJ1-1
CASSSRVTEAFF
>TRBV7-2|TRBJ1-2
CASSSTTGLPGYTF
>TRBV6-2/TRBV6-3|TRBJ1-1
CASSYSDINTEAFF
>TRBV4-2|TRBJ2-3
CASSQARGAGGRDTQYF
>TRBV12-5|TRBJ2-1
CASGLVAPGEQFF
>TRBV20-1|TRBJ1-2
CSARDRYGYTF
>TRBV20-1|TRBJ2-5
CSATDAQETQYF
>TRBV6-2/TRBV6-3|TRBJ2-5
CATKGSGQETQYF
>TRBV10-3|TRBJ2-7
CATSKGRGAETYEQYF
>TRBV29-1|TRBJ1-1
CSVERGKHTEAFF
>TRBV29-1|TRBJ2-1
CSVEGGRAYNEQFF
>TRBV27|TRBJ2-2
CASSSWAPGELFF
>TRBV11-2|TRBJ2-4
CASSFPGLQYF
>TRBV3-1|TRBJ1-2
CASSPTGLDGYTF
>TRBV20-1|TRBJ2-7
CSAEEGLAASYEQYF
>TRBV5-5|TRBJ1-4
CASSLNEKLFF
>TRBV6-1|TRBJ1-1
CASSEWGGDTEAFF
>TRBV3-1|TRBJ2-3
CASSQDRLAHTDTQYF
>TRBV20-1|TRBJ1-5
CSAIPSNQPQHF
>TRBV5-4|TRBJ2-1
CASSLASGRANEQFF
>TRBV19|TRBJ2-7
CASSQGQAYEQYF
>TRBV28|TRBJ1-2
CASSSGRAGYGYTF
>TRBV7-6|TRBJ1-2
CASSPGGGEQGYTF
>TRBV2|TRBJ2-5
CASKSGEETQYF
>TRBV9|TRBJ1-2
CASSTGDGYTF
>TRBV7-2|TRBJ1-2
CASSWDRGNYGYTF
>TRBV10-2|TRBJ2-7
CASSDAGLGEQYF
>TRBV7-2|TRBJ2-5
CASSFGSQETQYF
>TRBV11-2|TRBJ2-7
CASSPGRPHEQYF
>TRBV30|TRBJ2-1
CAWSQDRMDEQFF
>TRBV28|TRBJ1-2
CASRGQEYGYTF
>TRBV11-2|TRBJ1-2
CASSSIPSAYGYTF
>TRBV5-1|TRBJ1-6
CASSLTGEHDPPLHF
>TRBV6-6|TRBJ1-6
CASAPDGLNSPLHF
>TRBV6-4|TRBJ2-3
CASSGGTSGDTDTQYF
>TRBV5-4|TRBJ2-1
CASSAPLGQFNEQFF
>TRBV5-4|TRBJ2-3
CASSLGQGRTDTQYF
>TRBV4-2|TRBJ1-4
CASSQARQGEKLFF
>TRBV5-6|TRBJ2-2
CASSSGLSETGELFF
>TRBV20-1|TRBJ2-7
CSAYSGTYEQYF
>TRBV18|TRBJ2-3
CASSPPSTDTQYF
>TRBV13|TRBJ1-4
CASSPPQGREKLFF